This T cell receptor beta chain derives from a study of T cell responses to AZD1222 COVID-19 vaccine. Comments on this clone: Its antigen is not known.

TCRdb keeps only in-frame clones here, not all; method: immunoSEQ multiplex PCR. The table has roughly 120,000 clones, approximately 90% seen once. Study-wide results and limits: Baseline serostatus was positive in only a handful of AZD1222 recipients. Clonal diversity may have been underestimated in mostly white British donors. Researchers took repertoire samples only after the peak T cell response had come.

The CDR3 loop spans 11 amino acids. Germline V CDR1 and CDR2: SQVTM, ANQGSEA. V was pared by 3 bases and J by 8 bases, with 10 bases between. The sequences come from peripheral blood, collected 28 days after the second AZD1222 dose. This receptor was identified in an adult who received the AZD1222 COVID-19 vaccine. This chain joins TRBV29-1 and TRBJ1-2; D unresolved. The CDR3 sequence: CSVEQTWGYTF. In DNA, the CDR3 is TGCAGCGTTGAGCAAACCTGGGGCTACACCTTC. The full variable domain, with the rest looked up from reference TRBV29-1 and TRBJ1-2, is SAVISQKPSRDICQRGTSLTIQCQVDSQVTMMFWYRQQPGQSLTLIATANQGSEATYESGFVIDKFPISRPNLTFSTLTVSNMSPEDSSIYLCSVEQTWGYTFGSGTRLTVV.